The 13 T cell receptor beta chains below were found in one sample sequenced in a study of beta chain features in type 1 diabetes. Whole-study findings and limits: There was a moderate but significant shortening of TCRB CDR3s in all four CD4+ subsets of Type 1 diabetes patients.

The sequenced template was cDNA made from the entire isolated RNA. Sequencing used immunoSEQ multiplex PCR; TCRdb keeps in-frame clones, though not all of them. The sample contains almost 350,000 clones, approximately 10% of which appear only once. Their target antigens are unknown. The sample taken for sequencing was central memory CD4+ T cells from blood. These receptors were obtained from a man aged 25-40 years with type 1 diabetes.

This clone was detected only a few times. The chain links TRBV2 to TRBJ2-5, with 9 positions matching TRBD2. Per the germline V gene, CDR1 is SNHLY and CDR2 is FYNNEI. This CDR3 is built from 18 residues. J was trimmed by 2 bases and V by 7 bases; bases with no gene match: 17. CDR3: CASTAGGISYYLQETQYF. The CDR3 region has the DNA TGTGCCAGCACGGCGGGGGGGATTTCGTATTATCTACAAGAGACCCAGTACTTC.

This clone appeared a few times. The rearrangement joins TRBV19 to TRBJ2-1; TRBD1 agrees at 10 bases. With 3 bases clipped from V and 9 bases from J, the junction kept 11 bases outside the gene matches. The CDR3 is made up of 16 amino acids. Germline assignment: CDR1 LNHDA and CDR2 SQIVND (reference sequence). CDR3 coding DNA: TGTGCCAGTAGTATCCCCCCGGGGACAGGGGACAGTGAGCAGTTCTTC. This translates into CASSIPPGTGDSEQFF.

The chain is built from TRBV5-1 and TRBJ2-3; D remains unclear. The V gene's germline CDR1 is SGHRS and CDR2 YFSETQ. Trimming pared 0 bases from V and 1 base from J, leaving 15 bases between. The CDR3 has 17 residues. CDR3 protein: CASSLGLGGRGTDTQYF. The CDR3 nucleotides are TGCGCCAGCAGCTTGGGCCTAGGTGGAAGAGGCACAGATACGCAGTATTTT.

CDR3 sequence: CASSLSGTQTGELFF. The CDR3 nucleotides read TGCGCCAGCAGCTTGAGTGGGACCCAAACCGGGGAGCTGTTTTTT. This chain connects TRBV5-1 to TRBJ2-2; either TRBD1 or TRBD2 may fit D (5 bases each). CDR3 size: 15 residues. V lost 1 base to trimming and J lost 5 bases, with 12 bases between them. Germline assignment: CDR1 SGHRS and CDR2 YFSETQ.

This clone was found a few times. The rearrangement joins TRBV27 to TRBJ1-1; the match to TRBD1 covers 7 bases. This CDR3 has 14 amino acids. The ends lost 5 bases at V and 5 bases at J; junction bases unmatched: 8. Looked up from germline, CDR1 is MNHEY and CDR2 is SMNVEV (reference sequence). The CDR3 DNA reads TGTGCCAGCAGTACCCGACAGGGTGGAACTGAAGCTTTCTTT. It is translated as CASSTRQGGTEAFF.

This clone was seen a handful of times. The same CDR3 is also encoded by other DNA sequences in this sample. V is TRBV20-1 and J is TRBJ2-7; a possible D gene is TRBD2 (5 bases). The CDR3 covers 11 residues. The germline V gene encodes CDR1 DFQATT and CDR2 SNEGSKA (reference sequence). Trimming removed 6 bases from V and 3 bases from J, with 9 bases in between. Written as DNA, the CDR3 is TGCAGTGCGAGTCGGGACTACGAGCAGTACTTC. Amino acid sequence: CSASRDYEQYF.

The chain employs TRBV30 and TRBJ2-1; TRBD1 matches at 8 bases. In germline, CDR1 is GTSNPN, CDR2 SVGIG (reference sequence). The CDR3 has 13 residues. Unmatched junction bases numbered 4, after V lost 4 bases and J lost 5 bases. Here the CDR3 reads CAWNRGRNNEQFF. CDR3 coding DNA: TGTGCCTGGAACAGGGGGAGGAACAATGAGCAGTTCTTC.

CDR3 in DNA: TGTGCCAGCTCGCAACGCGTAGAGCAGGAAGCTTTCTTT. It specifies CASSQRVEQEAFF. J is TRBJ1-1 and V is TRBV18; D remains unclear. V was shortened by 6 bases and J by 8 bases, with 16 bases between the two germline ends. CDR3 size: 13 residues. Germline loops: CDR1 KGHSH, CDR2 LQKENI.

This clone has a handful of counts. This sequence joins TRBV20-1 and TRBJ1-2; D gene unclear. V gave up 3 bases and J gave up 8 bases, with 10 bases separating them. The CDR3 loop spans 11 amino acids. Germline V CDR1 and CDR2: DFQATT, SNEGSKA (reference sequence). In DNA form, the CDR3 reads TGCAGTGCTAGGCTCAGCCGGGGCTACACCTTC. Protein: CSARLSRGYTF.

This chain uses TRBV6-5 with TRBJ2-5; D is perhaps TRBD1 or TRBD2 (5 bases each). The CDR3 loop spans 14 amino acids. The ends were cut back, 7 bases at V and 5 bases at J, with 17 bases in the middle. Germline V CDR1 and CDR2: MNHEY, SVGAGI. The CDR3 nucleotides are TGTGCCAGCAAGTACGGGGACCGGCGGGAGACCCAGTACTTC. Protein: CASKYGDRRETQYF.

This clone appeared a few times. The chain couples TRBV5-1 to TRBJ1-3; the D gene is possibly TRBD1 (6 bases). V lost 3 bases and J 0 bases, leaving 7 bases between the germline ends. CDR1 is SGHRS, CDR2 YFSETQ, per germline. The CDR3 totals 14 residues. The CDR3 loop is CASSWDNSGNTIYF. The CDR3 DNA reads TGCGCCAGCAGCTGGGACAACTCTGGAAACACCATATATTTT.

This clone was seen only a few times. This rearrangement joins TRBV21-1 to TRBJ2-4; no DNA check was done on the table's D call, TRBD1. TRBV21-1 corresponds to a pseudogene. The CDR3 extends over 17 amino acids. CDR3 bases: TGTGCCAGCAGTAGAAACAGTCGAATCAGAGCCAAAAACATTCAGTACTTC. Its translation: CASSRNSRIRAKNIQYF.

The table lists this clone with a few counts. J is TRBJ1-1 and V is TRBV5-1; D is ambiguous. The V gene's germline CDR1 is SGHRS and CDR2 YFSETQ. The V and J ends lost 2 bases and 3 bases respectively, with 11 bases between them. The CDR3 has 14 residues. The CDR3 bases are TGCGCCAGCAGCTTAGCTGCGTCCGACACTGAAGCTTTCTTT. Translated: CASSLAASDTEAFF.